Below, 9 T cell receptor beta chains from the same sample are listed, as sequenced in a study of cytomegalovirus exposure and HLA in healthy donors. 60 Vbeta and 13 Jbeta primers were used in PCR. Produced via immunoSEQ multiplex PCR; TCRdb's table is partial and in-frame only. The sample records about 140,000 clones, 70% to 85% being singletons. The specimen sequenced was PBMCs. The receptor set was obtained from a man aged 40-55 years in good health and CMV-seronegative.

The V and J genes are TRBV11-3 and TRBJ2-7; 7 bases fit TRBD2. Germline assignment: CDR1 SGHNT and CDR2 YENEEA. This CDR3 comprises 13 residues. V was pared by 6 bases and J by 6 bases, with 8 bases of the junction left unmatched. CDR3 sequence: CASSHETGGEQYF. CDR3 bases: TGTGCCAGCAGTCATGAAACGGGGGGCGAGCAGTACTTC.

The CDR3: CASSLVGLVADEQFF. The CDR3 DNA follows: TGTGCCAGCAGCTTAGTAGGTCTAGTTGCCGATGAGCAGTTCTTC. The chain uses TRBV11-2 and TRBJ2-1; D gene ambiguous. Germline lookup yields CDR1 SGHAT and CDR2 FQNNGV. The V gene lost 1 base and the J gene lost 8 bases, with 15 bases spanning the gap. The CDR3 has 15 residues.

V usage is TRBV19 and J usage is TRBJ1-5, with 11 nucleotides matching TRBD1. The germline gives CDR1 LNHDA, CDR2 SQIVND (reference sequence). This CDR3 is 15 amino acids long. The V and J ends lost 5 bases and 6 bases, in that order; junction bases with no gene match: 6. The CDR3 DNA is TGTGCCAGTAGTGGACAGGGGGCGAGGTTTCAGCCCCAGCATTTT. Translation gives CASSGQGARFQPQHF. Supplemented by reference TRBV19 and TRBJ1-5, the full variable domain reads DGGITQSPKYLFRKEGQNVTLSCEQNLNHDAMYWYRQDPGQGLRLIYYSQIVNDFQKGDIAEGYSVSREKKESFPLTVTSAQKNPTAFYLCASSGQGARFQPQHFGDGTRLSIL.

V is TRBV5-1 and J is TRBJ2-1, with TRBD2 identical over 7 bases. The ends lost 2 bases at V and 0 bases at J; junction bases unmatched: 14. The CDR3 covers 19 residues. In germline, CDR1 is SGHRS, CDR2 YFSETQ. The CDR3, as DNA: TGCGCCAGCAGCTTCCCCCGGAGCCCGAGGGAGGGCTCCTACAATGAGCAGTTCTTC. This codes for CASSFPRSPREGSYNEQFF.

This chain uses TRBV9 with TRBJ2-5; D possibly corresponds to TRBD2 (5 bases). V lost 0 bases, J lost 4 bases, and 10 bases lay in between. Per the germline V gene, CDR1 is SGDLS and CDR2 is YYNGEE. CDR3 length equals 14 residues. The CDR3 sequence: CASSVGEGIETQYF. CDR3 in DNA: TGTGCCAGCAGCGTAGGCGAGGGCATAGAGACCCAGTACTTC.

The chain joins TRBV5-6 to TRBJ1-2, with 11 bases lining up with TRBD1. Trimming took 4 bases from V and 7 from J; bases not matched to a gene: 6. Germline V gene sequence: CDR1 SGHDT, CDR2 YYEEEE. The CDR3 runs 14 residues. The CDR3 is CASSVGQGASGYTF. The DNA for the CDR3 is TGTGCCAGCAGCGTCGGACAGGGGGCCTCTGGCTACACCTTC.

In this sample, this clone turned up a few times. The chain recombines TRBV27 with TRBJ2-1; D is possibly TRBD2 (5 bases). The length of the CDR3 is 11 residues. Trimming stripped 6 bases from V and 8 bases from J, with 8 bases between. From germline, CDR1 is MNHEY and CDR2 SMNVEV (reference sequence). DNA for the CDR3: TGTGCCAGCAGCCTCGGGGATGAGCAGTTCTTC. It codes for CASSLGDEQFF.

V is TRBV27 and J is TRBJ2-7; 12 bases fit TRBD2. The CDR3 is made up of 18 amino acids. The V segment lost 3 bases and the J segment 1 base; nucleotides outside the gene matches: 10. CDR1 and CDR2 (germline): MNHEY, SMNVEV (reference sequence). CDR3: CASSLKASGRVWSYEQYF. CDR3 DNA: TGTGCCAGCAGTTTGAAGGCTAGCGGGAGGGTTTGGTCCTACGAGCAGTACTTC.

This CDR3 is CASSFGTTSHEQFF. The CDR3 nucleotides are TGTGCCAGCAGCTTTGGGACAACCAGCCATGAGCAGTTCTTC. The chain couples TRBV7-6 to TRBJ2-1, with a tentative D call TRBD1 (6 bases). The germline CDR1 and CDR2 sequences are SGHVS and FNYEAQ. Trimming took off 3 bases at V and 8 bases at J, with 14 bases between the two ends. This CDR3 comprises 14 residues.